This entry describes one T cell receptor (beta chain). The data stem from a study of CD8 T cells in Susac syndrome. The authors reverse transcribed roughly 0.5 to 1 ug RNA with random hexamers. TCRdb ran MiXCR on the immunoSEQ multiplex PCR reads and lists one entry per CDR3 protein. Of hundreds of thousands of distinct CDR3 sequences listed, roughly 96% are singletons. The CDR3 has 16 residues. Germline V gene data show CDR1 as DFQATT and CDR2 as SNEGSKA (reference sequence). The ends lost 5 bases at V and 1 base at J; junction bases unmatched: 7. The authors negatively isolated CD8+ and CD4+ T cells and FACS-enriched TEMRA cells.

The rearrangement uses TRBV20-1 and TRBJ2-1, with TRBD2 matching 11 bases. The sequence came from a human donor with multiple sclerosis. The sequenced sample consisted of CD4+ T cells from PBMCs. Written as DNA, the CDR3 is TGCAGTGCTGAGGGAGGGACTAGCGGATCCTACAATGAGCAGTTCTTC. It is translated as CSAEGGTSGSYNEQFF.